The text below deals with one T cell receptor (beta chain). The table lists this clonotype with many counts. Its antigen is currently not known. Base qualities are not recorded, but no much larger clone differs from it by a single base. This sample was taken from a study of T cells in Graves' hyperthyroidism and ophthalmopathy (dated 2019 in TCRdb). A note on the overall study: Peripheral blood samples were taken at the time of initial diagnosis, prior to any treatment. To identify TCR V-J signatures that set the groups apart, the researchers used a discovery cohort of 100 patients, made up of 40 to 45 with Graves' ophthalmopathy and about 60 with stable Graves' hyperthyroidism. An independent validation cohort of about 19 hyperthyroidism patients and about 16 patients who later progressed to ophthalmopathy tested prospective prediction of ophthalmopathy. The approximately 90 discovery patients were divided at random into training and test sets in a 7:3 ratio. The study also compared thyroid tissue and blood T-cell repertoires from a handful of Graves' hyperthyroidism patients. After blood sampling, hyperthyroidism patients were treated with methimazole at a starting dose of 30 mg daily, and ophthalmopathy patients were treated with high-dose intravenous methylprednisolone. According to the paper, TCR Vbeta CDR3 sequencing was carried out on 135 peripheral blood samples, which came from 40 to 45 ophthalmopathy, approximately 72 hyperthyroidism and roughly 17 progressor patients.

The CDR3 starts with the cysteine, ends with the phenylalanine, and has 13 residues. Of all the DNA, just the CDR3 is kept, 39 bases in frame from base 1. From the germline V gene, CDR1 is SGHVS and CDR2 is FNYEAQ. The V and J ends are trimmed by 5 bases and 9 bases, leaving 14 bases between them. In the ophthalmopathy patients, disease was moderately to severely active, with a Clinical Activity Score of 3 or more, a NOSPECS grade of 4 or more, and a duration of less than 3 months. Any patient with an uncontrolled infection, another autoimmune disease, pregnancy or lactation was excluded. Diagnoses were established on the basis of clinical symptoms, serum thyroxine and TRAb, thyroid ultrasound, and orbital computed tomography. PBMCs were separated from approximately 9.9 ml of fresh peripheral blood using Ficoll-Paque density gradient centrifugation. Total RNA was extracted using Trizol reagent, and RNA quality was assessed on an Agilent 2100 Bioanalyzer.

General conclusions and limits of the study: During validation, the model predicted progression to ophthalmopathy a median of around 6 months ahead of onset, with more than 55% sensitivity and 72.22% specificity. Most expanded thyroid clonotypes (frequency above 0.001) were also found in blood, which suggests that blood repertoires may mirror thyroid immune responses. Ophthalmopathy was separated from stable hyperthyroidism by a 13 V-J signature model, with around 90% sensitivity and 81% to 82% specificity obtained in cross-validation and 80%/75% obtained in testing. Sample size was not statistically predetermined, and blinding of investigators to group allocation was not performed.

The TCR beta CDR3 regions were amplified from RNA transcripts. For the first round of RT-PCR on the TCR CDR3, the HTBI primer set was used together with the Qiagen OneStep RT-PCR kit. Libraries were constructed in a second round of multiplex PCR, after which size selection and purification were carried out. Libraries were sequenced paired-end with 100 bp reads on an Illumina HiSeq2000. The authors' analysis ran thus. SOAPnuke was used to process the raw data, removing reads that contained adapters or uncalled bases, had a mean Phred below 15, or lacked an exact match to the constant primer or identifier. High-quality paired reads were merged with COPE v1.2.5, and unique nucleotide sequences were defined as clonotypes. MiTCR v1.1 was used to align clonotypes to the IMGT TRBV, TRBD and TRBJ reference segments. Only V-J combinations with frequency above 0.0001, covering about 99% of repertoires, were analysed. A TCS score was defined as the ratio between F50 (clonal expansion) and ExV (chaos), using BLOSUM62-based TCRdist between CDR3 peptides within each V-J. Welch's t-statistics and random forest reduced just over 500 V-J features to roughly 13, which were used in a naive Bayes classifier (R e1071). Thyroid-blood repertoire similarity was quantified with the Morisita-Horn index. TCRdb redid the processing of the public reads, applying fastp at Q25 and MiXCR, and retained in-frame beta chains. Records with the same CDR3 protein are collapsed into one entry carrying the most frequent genes and DNA. The V and J calls follow TCRdb's processing rather than the paper's. Recorded for this sample are approximately 600,000 distinct CDR3 sequences; roughly 14% of them occurred a single time. Over 3.5% of the sample goes to the ten largest clones.

The chain uses TRBV7-6 and TRBJ2-1; the D gene cannot be resolved reliably. Sequences were obtained from blood. The TCR comes from a woman in her thirties or forties with Graves' ophthalmopathy. The DNA sequence is TGTGCCAGCAGCCGTATTCTAGGTACTGAGCAGTTCTTC. The translation is CASSRILGTEQFF.